This T cell receptor beta chain was sequenced for a study of early T cells in non-severe SARS-CoV-2 infection. This clonotype was seen only a few times. TCRdb itself ran the 5' RACE reads through MiXCR, one entry per CDR3 protein. The sample lists some 58,000 distinct CDR3 sequences, about 11% occurring once. Specimen: whole blood, collected at baseline. This TCR derives from an adult who was a healthcare worker with PCR-confirmed SARS-CoV-2 infection or an uninfected control (not recorded which).

This chain's CDR3 is CASSQGGSGANVLTF. In nucleotides, the CDR3 is TGTGCCAGCAGTCAAGGGGGCTCTGGGGCCAACGTCCTGACTTTC. This chain uses TRBV11-3 with TRBJ2-6; a possible D gene is TRBD1 (6 bases). Germline V gene data show CDR1 as SGHNT and CDR2 as YENEEA. With 6 bases removed from V and 0 bases from J, the gap between germline ends came to 9 bases. The CDR3 loop spans 15 amino acids.